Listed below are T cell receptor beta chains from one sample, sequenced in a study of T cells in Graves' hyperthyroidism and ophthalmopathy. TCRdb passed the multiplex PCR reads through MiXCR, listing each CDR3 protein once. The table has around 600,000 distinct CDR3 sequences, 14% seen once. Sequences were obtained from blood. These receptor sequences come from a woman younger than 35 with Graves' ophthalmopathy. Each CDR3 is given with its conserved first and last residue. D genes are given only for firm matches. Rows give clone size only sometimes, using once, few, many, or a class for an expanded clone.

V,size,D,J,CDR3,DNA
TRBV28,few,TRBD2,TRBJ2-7,CASSPGVDGGRHSYEQYF,TGTGCCAGCTCACCGGGGGTTGATGGCGGGAGGCACTCCTACGAGCAGTACTTC
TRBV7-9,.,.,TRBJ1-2,CASSLSAFRYGYTF,TGTGCCAGCAGCTTATCAGCCTTTAGGTATGGCTACACCTTC
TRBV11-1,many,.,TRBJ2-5,CANSLDAQETQYF,TGTGCCAACAGCTTAGACGCCCAAGAGACCCAGTACTTC
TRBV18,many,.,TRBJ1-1,CATTTGNTEAFF,TGTGCCACAACCACAGGGAACACTGAAGCTTTCTTT
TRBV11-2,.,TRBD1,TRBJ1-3,CASSLAQGASGNTIYF,TGTGCCAGCAGCTTAGCACAGGGGGCTTCAGGAAACACCATATATTTT
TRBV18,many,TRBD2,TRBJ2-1,CASSRAREVYNEQFF,TGTGCCAGCTCCCGGGCGCGGGAGGTCTACAATGAGCAGTTCTTC
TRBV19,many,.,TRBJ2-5,CASSQPEEATQYF,TGTGCCAGTAGCCAACCTGAGGAGGCCACCCAGTACTTC
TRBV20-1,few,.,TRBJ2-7,CSARTVDSYEQYF,TGCAGTGCCCGGACTGTCGACTCCTACGAGCAGTACTTC
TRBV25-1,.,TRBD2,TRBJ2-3,CASSEPGLAGGPKDTQYF,TGTGCCAGCAGTGAACCGGGACTAGCGGGAGGGCCGAAAGATACGCAGTATTTT
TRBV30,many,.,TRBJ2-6,CAWRNSGANVLTF,TGTGCCTGGAGAAACTCTGGGGCCAACGTCCTGACTTTC
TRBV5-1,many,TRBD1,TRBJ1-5,CASSFPNSMTGGFDSNQPQHF,TGCGCCAGCAGCTTTCCCAATAGCATGACAGGGGGCTTTGATAGCAATCAGCCCCAGCATTTT
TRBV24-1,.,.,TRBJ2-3,CATEGGDTDTQYF,TGTGCCACCGAGGGGGGAGACACAGATACGCAGTATTTT
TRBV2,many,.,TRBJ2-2,CASRETGNTGELFF,TGTGCCAGCAGGGAGACAGGGAACACCGGGGAGCTGTTTTTT
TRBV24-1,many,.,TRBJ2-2,CATSDSLGVSGELFF,TGTGCCACCAGTGATTCCCTGGGTGTTTCCGGGGAGCTGTTTTTT
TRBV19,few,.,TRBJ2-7,CASSISRQRPSYEQYF,TGTGCCAGTAGTATAAGTCGACAGAGACCCTCCTACGAGCAGTACTTC
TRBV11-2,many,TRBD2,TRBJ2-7,CASSLDDGLALEQYF,TGTGCCAGCAGCTTAGATGACGGACTAGCCCTCGAGCAGTACTTC
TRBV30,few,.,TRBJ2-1,CAWSVGLHNEQFF,TGTGCCTGGAGTGTAGGGCTACACAATGAGCAGTTCTTC
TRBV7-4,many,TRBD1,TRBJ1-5,CASTFGQGNVWDNQPQHF,TGTGCCAGCACCTTTGGACAGGGTAACGTCTGGGACAATCAGCCCCAGCATTTT
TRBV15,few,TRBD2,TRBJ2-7,CATSRVTSGSRYEQYF,TGTGCCACCAGCAGGGTCACTAGCGGGAGTCGGTACGAGCAGTACTTC
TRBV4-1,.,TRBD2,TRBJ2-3,CASSQLGVAGSRDTQYF,TGCGCCAGCAGCCAACTGGGGGTAGCGGGGTCGCGAGATACGCAGTATTTT
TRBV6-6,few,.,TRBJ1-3,CASSYSGQFSSGNTIYF,TGTGCCAGCAGTTACTCGGGTCAGTTCTCCTCTGGAAACACCATATATTTT
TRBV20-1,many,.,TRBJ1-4,CSARDGSSWEKLFF,TGCAGTGCTAGAGACGGCAGTTCGTGGGAAAAACTGTTTTTT
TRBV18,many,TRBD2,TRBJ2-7,CASSGSREVNEQYF,TGTGCCAGCTCAGGTTCGCGGGAGGTTAACGAGCAGTACTTC
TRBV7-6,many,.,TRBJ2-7,CASSSGEAEQYF,TGTGCCAGCAGCTCAGGGGAGGCGGAGCAGTACTTC
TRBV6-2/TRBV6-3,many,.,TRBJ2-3,CASSYSAPWRDPYTFTDTQYF,TGTGCCAGCAGTTATTCGGCCCCGTGGCGGGATCCGTATACCTTCACAGATACGCAGTATTTT
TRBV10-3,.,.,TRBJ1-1,CAIKTPGGTEAFF,TGTGCCATCAAGACCCCGGGTGGCACTGAAGCTTTCTTT
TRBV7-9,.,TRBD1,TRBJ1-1,CASSEGAGASTEAFF,TGTGCCAGCAGCGAGGGGGCCGGAGCGAGCACTGAAGCTTTCTTT
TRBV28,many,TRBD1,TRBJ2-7,CASSSPGTGDTYEQYF,TGTGCCAGCAGTTCTCCCGGGACAGGGGACACCTACGAGCAGTACTTC
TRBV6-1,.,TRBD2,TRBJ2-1,CASSANPSLAAYNEQFF,TGTGCCAGCAGTGCTAATCCATCTCTAGCGGCCTACAATGAGCAGTTCTTC
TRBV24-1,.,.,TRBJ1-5,CATSDGRLSNQPQHF,TGTGCCACCAGCGACGGACGGCTTAGCAATCAGCCCCAGCATTTT
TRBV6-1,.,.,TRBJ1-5,CASRTQGNQPQHF,TGTGCCAGCAGGACACAGGGCAATCAGCCCCAGCATTTT
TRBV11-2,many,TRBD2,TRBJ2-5,CASSLAGRVQETQYF,TGTGCCAGCAGCTTAGCCGGGAGGGTACAAGAGACCCAGTACTTC
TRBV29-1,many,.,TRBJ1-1,CSAQSLGGRGDTEAFF,TGCAGCGCACAGAGCTTGGGCGGAAGGGGGGACACTGAAGCTTTCTTT
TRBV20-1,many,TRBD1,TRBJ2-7,CSARRWTGALKEGEQYF,TGCAGTGCTCGGAGGTGGACAGGGGCCCTAAAGGAAGGCGAGCAGTACTTC
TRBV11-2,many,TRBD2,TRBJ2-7,CASSSSGLAGYYEQYF,TGTGCCAGCAGCTCTTCGGGACTAGCGGGATACTACGAGCAGTACTTC
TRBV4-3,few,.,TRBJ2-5,CASSQGTGEGQETQYF,TGCGCCAGCAGCCAAGGGACGGGAGAAGGCCAAGAGACCCAGTACTTC
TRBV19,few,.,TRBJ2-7,CASGPTVSYEQYF,TGTGCCAGTGGACCGACAGTCTCCTACGAGCAGTACTTC
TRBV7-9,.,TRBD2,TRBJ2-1,CASSFTGTRKVNEQFF,TGTGCCAGCAGCTTCACCGGGACTAGGAAAGTGAATGAGCAGTTCTTC
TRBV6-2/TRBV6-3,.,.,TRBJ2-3,CASSYGTGGLSGSEDTQYF,TGTGCCAGCAGCTATGGGACAGGAGGCTTGAGCGGGAGCGAAGATACGCAGTATTTT
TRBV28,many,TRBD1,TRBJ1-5,CASVPTGLGQPQHF,TGTGCCAGCGTACCGACAGGGTTGGGTCAGCCCCAGCATTTT
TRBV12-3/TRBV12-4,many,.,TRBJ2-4,CASSSPWGGALAKNIQYF,TGTGCCAGCAGTTCCCCATGGGGGGGGGCCCTAGCCAAAAACATTCAGTACTTC
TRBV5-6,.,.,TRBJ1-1,CASSTGRNTEAFF,TGTGCCAGCAGCACTGGAAGGAACACTGAAGCTTTCTTT
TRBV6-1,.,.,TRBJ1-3,CASSEQLSGNTIYF,TGTGCCAGCAGTGAACAGCTCTCTGGAAACACCATATATTTT
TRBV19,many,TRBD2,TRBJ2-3,CASSMALAGGRDTQYF,TGTGCCAGTAGTATGGCCCTAGCGGGAGGCAGAGATACGCAGTATTTT
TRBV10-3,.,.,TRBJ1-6,CAISPFPPGQASGRGNSPLHF,TGTGCCATCAGCCCCTTCCCACCGGGACAAGCCTCAGGTCGTGGGAATTCACCCCTCCACTTT
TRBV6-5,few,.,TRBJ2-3,CASSSTLAGAKDTQYF,TGTGCCAGCAGTTCCACACTCGCAGGGGCGAAAGATACGCAGTATTTT
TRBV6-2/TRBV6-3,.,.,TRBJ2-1,CASSDREPLYNEQFF,TGTGCCAGCAGTGACCGGGAGCCTCTCTACAATGAGCAGTTCTTC
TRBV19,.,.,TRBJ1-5,CASSIVRGNQPQHF,TGTGCCAGTAGTATAGTCAGGGGAAATCAGCCCCAGCATTTT
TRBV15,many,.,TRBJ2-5,CATSKQQKGETQYF,TGTGCCACCAGTAAGCAACAAAAAGGAGAGACCCAGTACTTC
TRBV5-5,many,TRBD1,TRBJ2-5,CASSFRGPGQETQYF,TGTGCCAGCAGCTTCAGGGGGCCCGGGCAAGAGACCCAGTACTTC
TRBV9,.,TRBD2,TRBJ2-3,CASSSSTGLSTDTQYF,TGTGCCAGCAGCTCCAGTACGGGACTAAGCACAGATACGCAGTATTTT
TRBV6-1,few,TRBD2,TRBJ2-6,CASSPLIAGHSGANVLTF,TGTGCCAGCAGTCCCCTCATAGCGGGCCACTCTGGGGCCAACGTCCTGACTTTC
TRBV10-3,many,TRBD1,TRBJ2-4,CAISESGTGANIQYF,TGTGCCATCAGTGAGTCAGGGACAGGGGCAAACATTCAGTACTTC
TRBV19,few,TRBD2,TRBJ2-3,CASQGLAGGEPQYF,TGTGCCAGCCAGGGACTAGCGGGAGGGGAACCGCAGTATTTT
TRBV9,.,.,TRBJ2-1,CASSVRPTPSYNEQFF,TGTGCCAGCAGCGTAAGGCCCACCCCTTCCTACAATGAGCAGTTCTTC